The 13 T cell receptor beta chains reported below all come from one sample, sequenced in a study of T-cell reconstitution after alpha-beta-depleted transplantation in children. For TCRbeta, the library was prepared with unique molecular identifiers. TCRdb re-called the PCR reads with MiXCR, one entry per CDR3 protein. This sample has 450,000 to 600,000 distinct CDR3 sequences, with 10% to 15% found just once. The sequenced sample was PBMCs, mostly from graft donor cells, obtained 360 days after TCRalphabeta/CD19-depleted stem cell transplant. These receptors were obtained from a male patient younger than 18 who had a stem cell transplant for acute myeloid leukemia, so the T cells may come from the graft donor.

A few counts support this clonotype. The rearrangement uses TRBV28 and TRBJ1-5; no clear D. Germline loops: CDR1 MDHEN, CDR2 SYDVKM. CDR3 length: 14 residues. V lost 2 bases and J 3 bases, leaving 8 bases between the germline ends. In nucleotides, the CDR3 is TGTGCCAGCAGTTTACTGGAATTCAATCAGCCCCAGCATTTT. Its translation: CASSLLEFNQPQHF.

This clonotype has only a few counts. The V and J genes are TRBV20-1 and TRBJ2-1, with 7 nucleotides matching TRBD2. The V gene end was trimmed by 6 bases and the J gene end by 4 bases; junction bases not matched to a gene: 12. The CDR3 runs 15 residues. Germline loops: CDR1 DFQATT, CDR2 SNEGSKA (reference sequence). The CDR3 nucleotides are TGCAGTGCCAGGGAAGCGGGACTCCTTTACAATGAGCAGTTCTTC. Encoded protein: CSAREAGLLYNEQFF.

This sequence joins TRBV21-1 and TRBJ2-7; the D segment call TRBD2 is taken from the table without a DNA check. TRBV21-1 is annotated as a pseudogene. This CDR3 has 16 amino acids. The CDR3 DNA sequence: TGTGCCAGCAGCAAACCCATTCTGAGGGAGGGATCCGAGCAGTACTTC. Translated, it gives CASSKPILREGSEQYF.

This clonotype was counted only a few times. The chain carries TRBV18 and TRBJ2-7; D possibly corresponds to TRBD2 (5 bases). Germline V gene sequence: CDR1 KGHSH, CDR2 LQKENI. V was clipped by 3 bases and J by 2 bases, with 11 bases between them. This CDR3 spans 14 amino acids. The CDR3 loop is CASSPGGLPYEQYF. In DNA, the CDR3 is TGTGCCAGCTCACCCGGCGGACTCCCCTACGAGCAGTACTTC.

This clonotype was seen a handful of times. The V gene is TRBV20-1, the J gene TRBJ1-4; no clear D gene. Between the trimmed V and J ends, which lost 5 bases and 0 bases, there was a span of 10 bases. The CDR3 contains 14 residues. Per the germline V gene, CDR1 is DFQATT and CDR2 is SNEGSKA (reference sequence). The CDR3 is CSAFTPATNEKLFF. The CDR3 DNA reads as TGCAGTGCTTTTACACCGGCAACTAATGAAAAACTGTTTTTT.

The DNA of the CDR3 is TGTGCCAGCAGCCTTTACTCCTTCTCCTCTGGGGCCAACGTCCTGACTTTC. Translation gives CASSLYSFSSGANVLTF. J is TRBJ2-6 and V is TRBV9, with D unclear. This CDR3 region has 17 residues. CDR1 SGDLS and CDR2 YYNGEE come from the germline V gene. V dropped 4 bases and J dropped 0 bases, with 14 bases sitting between them.

This clonotype was seen at least ten times. The chain recombines TRBV7-8 with TRBJ2-5; TRBD2 matches 7 bases. CDR1 and CDR2 (germline): SGHVS, FQNEAQ. The J segment lost 5 bases and the V segment lost 5 bases, leaving 20 bases of the junction unmatched. This CDR3 spans 18 amino acids. In DNA, the CDR3 is TGTGCCAGCAGCACCCCTCTAGGGAGGGAGGGCCTTGGGGAGACCCAGTACTTC. As protein: CASSTPLGREGLGETQYF.

The chain joins TRBV7-3 to TRBJ1-1; D is possibly TRBD1 (5 bases). This CDR3 is 13 amino acids long. CDR1 SGHTA and CDR2 FQGTGA come from the germline V gene. The V and J ends lost 3 bases and 4 bases respectively, with 9 bases between them. CDR3 bases: TGTGCCAGCAGCTTCAGGGTTAGCACTGAAGCTTTCTTT. It codes for CASSFRVSTEAFF.

The CDR3 coding sequence is TGCAGCGTTGAATCCGGGGAAAAACTGTTTTTT. This translates into CSVESGEKLFF. V gene TRBV29-1 combines with J gene TRBJ1-4; no reliable D call. From germline, CDR1 is SQVTM and CDR2 ANQGSEA. This CDR3 spans 11 amino acids. The V end was cut by 2 bases, the J end by 8 bases, with 6 bases between.

This clonotype showed up many times. The chain joins TRBV14 to TRBJ2-1, with 7 positions matching TRBD2. This CDR3 is 15 amino acids long. Losses at the gene ends were 7 bases for V and 2 bases for J; bases not matched to a gene: 8. Germline-derived CDR1 and CDR2 are SGHDN and FVKESK. The CDR3 coding sequence is TGTGCCAGCACCCTTATGGGGGGGGCCTACAATGAGCAGTTCTTC. Amino acid sequence: CASTLMGGAYNEQFF.

The CDR3 sequence is CASSLADYFNEQFF. The CDR3 DNA reads as TGTGCCAGCAGCTTAGCGGACTACTTCAATGAGCAGTTCTTC. This chain uses TRBV7-2 with TRBJ2-1; TRBD2 might be the D (6 bases). The CDR3 covers 14 residues. Germline assignment: CDR1 SGHTA and CDR2 FQGNSA. V lost 0 bases to trimming and J lost 6 bases, with 9 bases between them.

This chain uses TRBV6-5 with TRBJ2-5, with D perhaps TRBD1 (6 bases). The CDR3 is 15 residues long. Trimming took off 0 bases at V and 5 bases at J, with 13 bases between the two ends. The V gene's germline CDR1 is MNHEY and CDR2 SVGAGI. CDR3 sequence reads: CASSYSEQGYETQYF. As DNA, the CDR3 is TGTGCCAGCAGTTACTCGGAACAGGGATACGAGACCCAGTACTTC.

This clonotype has ten or more counts. The chain links TRBV29-1 to TRBJ2-3; no reliable D call. Trimming pared 7 bases from V and 0 bases from J, leaving 14 bases between. Germline V gene data show CDR1 as SQVTM and CDR2 as ANQGSEA. The CDR3 sequence is 14 residues long. The CDR3 nucleotides are TGCAGCGGATGGGTGGCCTCTAGCACAGATACGCAGTATTTT. Translation: CSGWVASSTDTQYF.